These 22 T cell receptor beta chains share one sample of origin, sequenced in a study of patients and donors after allogeneic stem cell transplantation. TCRdb independently ran MiXCR on the RT-PCR reads; one entry per CDR3 protein. Among about 230,000 distinct CDR3 sequences listed, roughly 14% were seen once. Source material: blood, either unsorted or a sorted T cell fraction (not recorded which). The receptors come from a human donor who was either an allogeneic HSCT recipient or a stem cell or donor lymphocyte infusion donor (not recorded which). It is not recorded whose cells these are; they may come from a transplant donor.

This chain uses TRBV15 with TRBJ1-5, with 11 bases fitting TRBD1. V was clipped by 6 bases and J by 6 bases; unmatched bases: 7. Germline CDR1 and CDR2: LNHNV and YYDKDF (reference sequence). The CDR3 totals 15 residues. This CDR3 reads CATSTGQGGGQPQHF. The CDR3 DNA follows: TGTGCCACCAGTACGGGACAGGGGGGCGGTCAGCCCCAGCATTTT.

This clonotype turned up a few times. V is TRBV20-1 and J is TRBJ2-2; D may be TRBD1 (6 bases). Germline CDR1 and CDR2: DFQATT and SNEGSKA (reference sequence). V was trimmed by 6 bases and J by 1 base, leaving 12 bases between them. This CDR3 has 14 residues. This CDR3 reads CSARMGQNTGELFF. The CDR3 nucleotides read TGCAGTGCCAGGATGGGACAGAACACCGGGGAGCTGTTTTTT.

Only a few counts were recorded for this clonotype. The chain employs TRBV9 and TRBJ1-3; TRBD1 agrees at 7 bases. With 3 bases clipped from V and 0 bases from J, the junction kept 9 bases outside the gene matches. CDR1 and CDR2 (germline): SGDLS, YYNGEE. The CDR3 is 17 residues long. CDR3 DNA: TGTGCCAGCAGCGCGGGGGGACAGTTGTTCTCTGGAAACACCATATATTTT. This sequence encodes CASSAGGQLFSGNTIYF.

The chain employs TRBV20-1 and TRBJ2-7; 12 bases fit TRBD1. CDR1 DFQATT and CDR2 SNEGSKA come from the germline V gene (reference sequence). V lost 6 bases and J lost 7; bases outside the gene matches: 10. The CDR3 totals 14 residues. This CDR3 is CSAIPGQGASEQYF. The CDR3 nucleotides are TGCAGTGCCATCCCGGGACAGGGGGCTAGTGAGCAGTACTTC.

The chain carries TRBV28 and TRBJ1-3, with a weak D call TRBD1 (6 bases). There are 14 residues in the CDR3. Trimming removed 7 bases at V and 4 bases at J, with 14 bases between. Per germline, CDR1 MDHEN and CDR2 SYDVKM. The CDR3: CASTPAGVGNTIYF. Written as DNA, the CDR3 is TGTGCCAGCACCCCTGCAGGGGTGGGAAACACCATATATTTT. The full variable domain, rest sourced from reference TRBV28 and TRBJ1-3, is DVKVTQSSRYLVKRTGEKVFLECVQDMDHENMFWYRQDPGLGLRLIYFSYDVKMKEKGDIPEGYSVSREKKERFSLILESASTNQTSMYLCASTPAGVGNTIYFGEGSWLTVV.

The V call is TRBV20-1, the J call TRBJ2-3, with D tentatively TRBD2 (5 bases). The CDR3 sequence is 14 residues long. Germline V gene data show CDR1 as DFQATT and CDR2 as SNEGSKA (reference sequence). V lost 3 bases and J 1 base, leaving 11 bases between the germline ends. CDR3 residues: CSASLGSGTDTQYF. The CDR3, as DNA: TGCAGTGCTAGTTTGGGGAGTGGCACAGATACGCAGTATTTT.

In this sample, this clonotype turned up a few times. The J gene is TRBJ2-2, the V gene TRBV6-1; the match to TRBD2 covers 7 bases. Germline assignment: CDR1 MNHNS and CDR2 SASEGT. V dropped 10 bases and J dropped 4; count of bases not matched to a gene: 9. The CDR3 length is 14 residues. The CDR3 sequence: CATAGEYVTGELFF. CDR3 nucleotide sequence: TGTGCCACCGCGGGGGAGTATGTCACCGGGGAGCTGTTTTTT.

This clonotype has just a few counts. Written as DNA, the CDR3 is TGCAGTGCTAGAGATCCGCACAGAACAGCACTCTATGGCTACACCTTC. Translating gives CSARDPHRTALYGYTF. The V call is TRBV20-1, the J call TRBJ1-2; D is undetermined. The CDR3 length is 16 residues. The V end was cut by 0 bases, the J end by 4 bases, with 18 bases between. Germline V gives CDR1 DFQATT, CDR2 SNEGSKA (reference sequence).

The rearrangement uses TRBV6-1 and TRBJ1-2; tentative D call: TRBD1 (6 bases). The CDR3 is 14 residues long. Germline V gene sequence: CDR1 MNHNS, CDR2 SASEGT. Between the trimmed V and J ends, which lost 7 bases and 0 bases, there was a span of 12 bases. The chain's CDR3 is CASKRDTANYGYTF. The CDR3 DNA sequence: TGTGCCAGCAAACGGGACACGGCTAACTATGGCTACACCTTC.

The genes are TRBV11-2 and TRBJ2-2, with 9 positions matching TRBD1. In germline, CDR1 is SGHAT, CDR2 FQNNGV. CDR3 length equals 15 residues. J lost 5 bases, V lost 5 bases, and 6 bases had no gene match. The CDR3 DNA reads as TGTGCCAGCAGCACCGGGACAGGGTATACCGGGGAGCTGTTTTTT. Its protein is CASSTGTGYTGELFF.

This clonotype was observed at least ten times. The CDR3 bases are TGCAGCGTGCTCGCGGACAGGGAGTGGCGAGCTTTCTTT. It yields the protein CSVLADREWRAFF. The chain carries TRBV29-1 and TRBJ1-1; 8 positions agree with TRBD1. Germline V gene data show CDR1 as SQVTM and CDR2 as ANQGSEA. This CDR3 is built from 13 residues. V was clipped by 6 bases and J by 10 bases; unmatched bases: 13.

This clonotype was recorded a few times. The chain combines TRBV5-1 with TRBJ2-3; the D gene is possibly TRBD1 (6 bases). The germline gives CDR1 SGHRS, CDR2 YFSETQ. The CDR3 consists of 16 residues. V lost 3 bases, J lost 5 bases, and 19 bases lay in between. CDR3 residues: CASSSEGHPQKDTQYF. The CDR3, as DNA: TGCGCCAGCAGCTCTGAGGGACACCCCCAGAAAGATACGCAGTATTTT.

This chain joins TRBV4-2 and TRBJ2-2; 7 positions agree with TRBD2. The CDR3 has 18 residues. Per the germline V gene, CDR1 is LGHNA and CDR2 is YNFKEQ. Trimming cost V 0 bases and J 5 bases; bases outside gene matches: 12. CDR3 DNA sequence: TGTGCCAGCAGCCAAGATGGGTGGGGCCTAGCGGTGACCGGGGAGCTGTTTTTT. It yields the protein CASSQDGWGLAVTGELFF.

The chain recombines TRBV3-1 with TRBJ1-2, with TRBD1 identical over 9 bases. Per germline, CDR1 LGHDT and CDR2 YNNKEL (reference sequence). The CDR3 is made up of 17 amino acids. J was trimmed by 0 bases and V by 0 bases; bases with no gene match: 5. CDR3 amino acids: CASSQDAGTGTNYGYTF. Written as DNA, the CDR3 is TGTGCCAGCAGCCAAGACGCCGGGACAGGGACTAACTATGGCTACACCTTC.

J is TRBJ2-7 and V is TRBV4-1, with D perhaps TRBD2 (5 bases). This CDR3 is built from 15 residues. Germline V gene data show CDR1 as MGHRA and CDR2 as YSYEKL. The V gene lost 4 bases and the J gene lost 3 bases, with 16 bases spanning the gap. CDR3 DNA: TGCGCCAGCAGCCCCCAGGAGGTAGGGATCTACGAGCAGTACTTC. This codes for CASSPQEVGIYEQYF.

The chain recombines TRBV4-2 with TRBJ2-1; D not certain. Looked up from germline, CDR1 is LGHNA and CDR2 is YNFKEQ. The CDR3 covers 13 residues. Trimming shortened V by 2 bases and J by 9 bases, and 11 bases separated the two germline ends. In nucleotides, the CDR3 is TGTGCCAGCAGCCAACCCAATGATGGTGAGCAGTTCTTC. Translating gives CASSQPNDGEQFF.

There are many counts of this clonotype. The rearrangement joins TRBV5-1 to TRBJ2-1; 8 bases fit TRBD2. CDR3 size: 16 residues. Germline trimming cut 2 bases from V and 5 bases from J; bases unmatched to any gene: 9. From germline, CDR1 is SGHRS and CDR2 YFSETQ. CDR3 DNA sequence: TGCGCCAGCAGCTTTGGAGGGACGGGGGGGCACAATGAGCAGTTCTTC. This encodes CASSFGGTGGHNEQFF.

V gene TRBV20-1 combines with J gene TRBJ1-5; 7 bases are a match to TRBD1. This CDR3 is built from 14 residues. V dropped 6 bases and J dropped 0; count of bases not matched to a gene: 5. Per the germline V gene, CDR1 is DFQATT and CDR2 is SNEGSKA (reference sequence). The CDR3 DNA follows: TGCAGTGCCCCGACAGGGAGTAGCAATCAGCCCCAGCATTTT. Its translation: CSAPTGSSNQPQHF.

This clonotype was counted between two and nine times. The gene calls are TRBV5-1 and TRBJ1-6; D gene unclear. The CDR3 consists of 14 residues. The germline V gene has CDR1 SGHRS and CDR2 YFSETQ. V was cut by 0 bases and J by 9 bases, with 10 bases left in between. CDR3 sequence: CASSLGADGSPLHF. CDR3 coding DNA: TGCGCCAGCAGCTTGGGGGCAGACGGTTCACCCCTCCACTTT.

This clonotype showed up just a few times. The chain is built from TRBV12-3 or TRBV12-4 and TRBJ2-2; tentative D call: TRBD2 (5 bases). The CDR3 sequence is 15 residues long. V gave up 3 bases and J gave up 1 base, with 9 bases separating them. This chain's CDR3 is CASSFSRENTGELFF. CDR3 nucleotides: TGTGCCAGCAGTTTCAGTCGGGAGAACACCGGGGAGCTGTTTTTT.

This clonotype has just a few counts. The chain is built from TRBV28 and TRBJ2-1; tentative D call: TRBD1 (7 bases). Germline V lookup: CDR1 MDHEN, CDR2 SYDVKM. The CDR3 runs 15 residues. Trimming stripped 7 bases from V and 7 bases from J, with 20 bases between. The CDR3 here is CASTTWRGRSNEQFF. In DNA, the CDR3 is TGTGCCAGCACCACTTGGAGGGGGCGCAGTAATGAGCAGTTCTTC. Looking up the rest from reference TRBV28 and TRBJ2-1 gives the full variable domain: DVKVTQSSRYLVKRTGEKVFLECVQDMDHENMFWYRQDPGLGLRLIYFSYDVKMKEKGDIPEGYSVSREKKERFSLILESASTNQTSMYLCASTTWRGRSNEQFFGPGTRLTVL.

The sample holds a few counts of this clonotype. The chain carries TRBV5-1 and TRBJ2-1; D is possibly TRBD2 (6 bases). The CDR3 consists of 17 residues. Trimming left V 4 bases short and J 7 bases short, with 24 bases between. The V gene's germline CDR1 is SGHRS and CDR2 YFSETQ. This CDR3 reads CASSPFGRAPGGNEQFF. The CDR3 nucleotides read TGCGCCAGCAGCCCGTTCGGTAGGGCGCCTGGGGGGAATGAGCAGTTCTTC.